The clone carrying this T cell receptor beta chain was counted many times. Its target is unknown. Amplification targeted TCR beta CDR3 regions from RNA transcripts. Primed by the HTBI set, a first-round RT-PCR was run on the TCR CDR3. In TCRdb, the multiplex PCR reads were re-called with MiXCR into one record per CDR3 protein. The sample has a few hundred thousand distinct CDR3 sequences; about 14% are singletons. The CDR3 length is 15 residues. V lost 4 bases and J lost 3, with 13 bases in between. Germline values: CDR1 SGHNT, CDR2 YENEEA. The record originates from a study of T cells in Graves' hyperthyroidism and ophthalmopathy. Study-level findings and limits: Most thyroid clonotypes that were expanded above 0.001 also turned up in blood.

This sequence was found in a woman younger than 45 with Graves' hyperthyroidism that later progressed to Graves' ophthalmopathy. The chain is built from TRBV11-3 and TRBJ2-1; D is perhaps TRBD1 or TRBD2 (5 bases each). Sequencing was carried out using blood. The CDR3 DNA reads TGTGCCAGCAGCTCATCTTTTGGGGGCTACAATGAGCAGTTCTTC. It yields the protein CASSSSFGGYNEQFF.